The clone carrying this T cell receptor (beta chain) has a handful of counts. In germline, CDR1 is MDHEN, CDR2 SYDVKM. With 3 bases removed from V and 5 bases from J, the gap between germline ends came to 10 bases. The CDR3 runs to 13 residues. These data come from a study of blood T cell repertoires in COVID-19. Looking at the study overall: The cDNA or gDNA used as material had been derived from T cells, B-cell-depleted T cells, or PBMCs.

In the source study's methods: Reference gene primers were amplified, and this amplification served to estimate nucleated cell counts. Sequencing was performed with immunoSEQ multiplex PCR; in TCRdb, only in-frame clones are kept and a portion is missing. Clone size and V and J calls were adopted from that table, with D and trimming inferred from the DNA. The sample contains some 350,000 clones, around 87% of which appear only once. The rearrangement uses TRBV28 and TRBJ2-5; no reliable D call. The TCR sequence derives from a young man who had recovered from COVID-19. The sequenced material came from PBMCs or T cells enriched from blood (not recorded which). The CDR3 reads CASSLPPRETQYF. The CDR3 region has the DNA TGTGCCAGCAGTTTGCCTCCTAGGGAGACCCAGTACTTC. The variable domain in full, with the rest retrieved from reference TRBV28 and TRBJ2-5, is DVKVTQSSRYLVKRTGEKVFLECVQDMDHENMFWYRQDPGLGLRLIYFSYDVKMKEKGDIPEGYSVSREKKERFSLILESASTNQTSMYLCASSLPPRETQYFGPGTRLLVL.